The source of this T cell receptor beta chain is a study of blood T cell repertoires in COVID-19 (dated by TCRdb to 2020 to 2021). The study in broad terms: Samples from collaborators originated in the United States, Italy and Spain and spanned both the acute and convalescent phases of COVID-19. The prospective study material was composed of cDNA or gDNA derived from T cells, B-cell-depleted T cells, or PBMCs. The dataset comprised deeply sampled blood TCRbeta repertoires from subjects exposed to, actively infected with, or recovered from COVID-19. A freely available public database, intended as a resource for researchers studying the immune response to SARS-CoV-2, is where the repertoires were released. Samples came from the ongoing ImmuneRACE study (first 160 participants) plus 1,254 subjects from 6 global collaborators. Nearly every sample came with metadata listing a de-identified subject ID, COVID-19 status, age in years and sex. Where available, HLA class I and class II types were taken from metadata supplied by the sample provider and were not determined by assay-based typing. Broader findings and caveats from the paper: The amount of clinical and demographic metadata varied by source and participant and was provided uncurated.

Comment on this clone: There is no known antigen for this receptor. Per-nucleotide qualities are absent, and no much larger clonotype sits a single base away.

One collaborating source in Seattle enrolled patients during active infection and followed them longitudinally through the course of disease. Collaborating institutions collected whole blood in K2EDTA tubes following their own protocols. For TCRbeta analysis, collaborator samples were shipped as frozen whole blood, as isolated PBMCs, or as DNA extracted from either sample type. Spanning cysteine to phenylalanine, the CDR3 consists of 14 amino acids. The DNA shown is the 42-base CDR3, in frame from base 1. Trimming takes 5 bases off V and 5 bases off J; junction bases not matched to a gene: 7. CDR1 and CDR2, looked up from the germline V gene (reference sequence), are MNHEY and SMNVEV. The immunoSEQ Assay, a bias-controlled multiplex PCR, was used to amplify TCRbeta CDR3 regions from genomic DNA. The authors processed their data as follows. Within the assay, amplification of reference gene primers was used to estimate how many nucleated cells each sample contained. To quantify the absolute abundance of each unique TCRbeta CDR3 rearrangement, sequence reads were collapsed and filtered. For each sample, productive Simpson clonality was calculated by taking the square root of Simpson's diversity index across productive rearrangements. What TCRdb holds here is the immuneACCESS table cut down to in-frame rearrangements. Part of the clones is not present; checked against another copy, under half of the missing clones reflect an unresolved V gene, and the others are unexplained. D and trimming come from the DNA, and the V and J calls and clone size come from that table. This sample comprises 150,000 to 200,000 clones, 84% of them detected only once. The ten largest account for roughly 15% of the sample.

The chain is made from TRBV27 and TRBJ1-2; TRBD1 matches 8 bases in the middle. The material sequenced was peripheral blood. The source of this sequence is a woman aged 70-85 years with COVID-19, enrolled during active disease. In nucleotides, the sequence is TGTGCCAGCAGTATGGACAGGGCCCCATATGGCTACACCTTC. Translated, it gives CASSMDRAPYGYTF.